This T cell receptor beta chain emerged from a study of response to subunit inactivated influenza vaccine. General study findings and limits: Authors suggested each seasonal influenza vaccination recruits few new T cells.

Worth noting for this clonotype: What it binds is unknown.

TCRdb analysed the RT-PCR reads with MiXCR anew, one entry per CDR3 protein. This table has approximately 160,000 distinct CDR3 sequences, roughly 10% appearing once. The CDR3 sequence is 15 residues long. J was trimmed by 3 bases and V by 6 bases; bases with no gene match: 7. Germline V gene data show CDR1 as SNHLY and CDR2 as FYNNEI. The chain couples TRBV2 to TRBJ2-4; TRBD1 matches at 8 bases. This clonotype was obtained from a man aged 50 to 69 who received an inactivated influenza vaccine. The sequencing here drew on CD8+ T cells sorted from PBMCs, taken around 2 years after vaccination. The CDR3 DNA follows: TGTGCCAGCAGACAATCGACAGGGGTCAAAAACATTCAGTACTTC. Its translation: CASRQSTGVKNIQYF. The full variable domain, with the rest looked up from reference TRBV2 and TRBJ2-4, is EPEVTQTPSHQVTQMGQEVILRCVPISNHLYFYWYRQILGQKVEFLVSFYNNEISEKSEIFDDQFSVERPDGSNFTLKIRSTKLEDSAMYFCASRQSTGVKNIQYFGAGTRLSVL.